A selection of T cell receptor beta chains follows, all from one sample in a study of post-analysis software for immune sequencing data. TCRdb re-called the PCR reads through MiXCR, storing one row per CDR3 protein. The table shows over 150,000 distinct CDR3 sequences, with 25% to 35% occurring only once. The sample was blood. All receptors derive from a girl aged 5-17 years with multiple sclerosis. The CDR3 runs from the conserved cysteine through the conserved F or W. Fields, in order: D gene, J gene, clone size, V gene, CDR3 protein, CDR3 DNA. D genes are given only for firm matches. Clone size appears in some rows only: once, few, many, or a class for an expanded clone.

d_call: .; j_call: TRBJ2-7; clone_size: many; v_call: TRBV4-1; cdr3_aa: CASSQTQLDYEQYF; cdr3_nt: TGCGCCAGCAGCCAAACCCAGTTGGACTACGAGCAGTACTTC
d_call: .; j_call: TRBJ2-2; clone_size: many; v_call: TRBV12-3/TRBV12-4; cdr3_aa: CASSFLRDHYTGELFF; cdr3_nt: TGTGCCAGCAGTTTCTTGCGGGATCACTACACCGGGGAGCTGTTTTTT
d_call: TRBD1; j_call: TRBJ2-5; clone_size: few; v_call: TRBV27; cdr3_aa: CASSPYSGGRKETQYF; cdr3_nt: TGTGCCAGCAGTCCCTACTCAGGGGGCAGGAAAGAGACCCAGTACTTC
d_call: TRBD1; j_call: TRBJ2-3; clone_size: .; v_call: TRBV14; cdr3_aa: CASSQLQGARTDTQYF; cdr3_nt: TGTGCCAGCAGCCAACTCCAGGGGGCGAGGACAGATACGCAGTATTTT
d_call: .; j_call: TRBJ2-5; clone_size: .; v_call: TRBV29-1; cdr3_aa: CSPRHETQYF; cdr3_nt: TGCAGCCCGCGACACGAGACCCAGTACTTC
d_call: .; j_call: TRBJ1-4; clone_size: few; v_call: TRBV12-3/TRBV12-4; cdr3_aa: CASRRLGKDEKLFF; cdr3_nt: TGTGCCAGCAGGCGTTTGGGAAAGGATGAAAAACTGTTTTTT
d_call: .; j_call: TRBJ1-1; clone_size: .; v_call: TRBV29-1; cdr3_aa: CSVEGDTEAFF; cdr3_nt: TGCAGCGTTGAAGGCGACACTGAAGCTTTCTTT
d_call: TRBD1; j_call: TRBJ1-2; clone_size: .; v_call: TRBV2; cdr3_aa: CARTGVTYYGYTF; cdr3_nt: TGTGCCAGAACAGGGGTCACCTACTATGGCTACACCTTC
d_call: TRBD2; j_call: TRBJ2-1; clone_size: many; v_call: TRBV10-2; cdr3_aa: CASSEASGRLEQFF; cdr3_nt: TGCGCCAGCAGTGAGGCTAGCGGGAGACTTGAGCAGTTCTTC
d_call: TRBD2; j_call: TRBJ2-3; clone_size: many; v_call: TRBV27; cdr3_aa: CASSLLRPTGTSATDTQYF; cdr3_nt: TGTGCCAGCAGTCTCCTACGACCAACCGGGACTAGCGCCACAGATACGCAGTATTTT
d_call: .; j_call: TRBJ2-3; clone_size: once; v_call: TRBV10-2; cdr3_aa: CASRARDTERRLYF; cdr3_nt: TGCGCCAGCAGAGCCCGAGACACGGAACGGAGACTGTATTTT
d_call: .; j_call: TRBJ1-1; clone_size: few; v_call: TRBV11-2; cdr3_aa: CASSLISGLSTEAFF; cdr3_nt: TGTGCCAGCAGCTTAATTTCCGGGTTGTCGACTGAAGCTTTCTTT
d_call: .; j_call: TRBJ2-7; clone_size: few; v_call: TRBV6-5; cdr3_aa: CVSSYSEGYEQYF; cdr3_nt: TGTGTCAGCAGTTACTCGGAGGGGTACGAGCAGTACTTC
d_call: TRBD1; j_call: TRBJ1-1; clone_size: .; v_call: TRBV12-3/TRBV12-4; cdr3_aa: CAGSYARGDTEAFF; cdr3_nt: TGTGCCGGCAGTTATGCCAGGGGGGACACTGAAGCTTTCTTT
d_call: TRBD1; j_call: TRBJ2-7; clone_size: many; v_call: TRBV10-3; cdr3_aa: CAISDKGQGSYEQYF; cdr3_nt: TGTGCCATCAGTGATAAGGGACAGGGATCCTACGAGCAGTACTTC
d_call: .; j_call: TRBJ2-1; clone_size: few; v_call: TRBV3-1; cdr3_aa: CASSQDSGSYNEQFF; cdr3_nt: TGTGCCAGCAGCCAAGATTCGGGGAGCTACAATGAGCAGTTCTTC
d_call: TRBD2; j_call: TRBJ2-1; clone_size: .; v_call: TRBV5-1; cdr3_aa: CASSPARGSSDNEQFF; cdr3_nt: TGCGCCAGCAGCCCCGCTCGCGGGAGTTCTGACAATGAGCAGTTCTTC
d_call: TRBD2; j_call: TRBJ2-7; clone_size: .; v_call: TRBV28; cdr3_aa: CASRYPGLANYEQYF; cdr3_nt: TGTGCCAGCCGATACCCCGGACTAGCAAACTACGAGCAGTACTTC
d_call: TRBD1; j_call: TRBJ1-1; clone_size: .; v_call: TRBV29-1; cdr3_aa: CCVDRVATNTEAFF; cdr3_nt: TGCTGTGTTGACAGGGTTGCCACGAACACTGAAGCTTTCTTT
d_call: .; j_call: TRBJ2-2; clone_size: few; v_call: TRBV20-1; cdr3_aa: CSAREGDTGELFF; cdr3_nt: TGCAGTGCTAGAGAGGGTGACACCGGGGAGCTGTTTTTT
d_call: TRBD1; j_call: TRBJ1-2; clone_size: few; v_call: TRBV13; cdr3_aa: CASSLAGQGDYTF; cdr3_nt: TGTGCCAGCAGCTTAGCGGGACAGGGCGACTACACCTTC
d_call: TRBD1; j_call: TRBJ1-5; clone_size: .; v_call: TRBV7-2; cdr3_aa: CASSTTGERYQPQHF; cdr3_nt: TGTGCCAGCAGCACGACAGGGGAGAGATATCAGCCCCAGCATTTT
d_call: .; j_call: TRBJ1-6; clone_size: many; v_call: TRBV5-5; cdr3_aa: CASSPLGLVGSPLHF; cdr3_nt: TGTGCCAGCAGCCCCTTGGGGCTCGTCGGATCACCCCTCCACTTT
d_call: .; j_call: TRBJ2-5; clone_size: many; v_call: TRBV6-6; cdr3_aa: CASSWGGETQYF; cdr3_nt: TGTGCCAGCAGTTGGGGGGGCGAGACCCAGTACTTC
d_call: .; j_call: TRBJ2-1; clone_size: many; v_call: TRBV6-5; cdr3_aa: CASSVTGDPNEQFF; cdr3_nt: TGTGCCAGCAGTGTAACGGGAGACCCAAATGAGCAGTTCTTC
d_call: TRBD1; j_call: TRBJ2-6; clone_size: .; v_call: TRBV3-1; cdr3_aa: CASSQDRGQGASGANVLTF; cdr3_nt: TGTGCCAGCAGCCAAGACAGGGGACAGGGGGCCTCTGGGGCCAACGTCCTGACTTTC
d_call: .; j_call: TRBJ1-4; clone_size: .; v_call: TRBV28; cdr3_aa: CASREGDTRGREKLFF; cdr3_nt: TGTGCCAGCAGAGAGGGGGACACCCGAGGTCGTGAAAAACTGTTTTTT
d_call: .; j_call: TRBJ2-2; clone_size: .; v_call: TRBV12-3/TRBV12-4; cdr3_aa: CASSFTVRNTGELFF; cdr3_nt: TGTGCCAGCAGTTTTACGGTTAGAAACACCGGGGAGCTGTTTTTT
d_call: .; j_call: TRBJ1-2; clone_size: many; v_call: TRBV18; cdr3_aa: CASSPDGILNGYTF; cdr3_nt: TGTGCCAGCTCACCAGACGGAATTCTGAATGGCTACACCTTC
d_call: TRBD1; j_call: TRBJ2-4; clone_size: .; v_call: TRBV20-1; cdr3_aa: CSARQGAWNIQYF; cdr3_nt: TGCAGTGCAAGACAGGGGGCGTGGAACATTCAGTACTTC
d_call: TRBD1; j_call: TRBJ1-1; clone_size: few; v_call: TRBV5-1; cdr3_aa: CASSGQTGFSEAFF; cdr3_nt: TGCGCCAGCAGCGGACAGACAGGGTTCAGTGAAGCTTTCTTT
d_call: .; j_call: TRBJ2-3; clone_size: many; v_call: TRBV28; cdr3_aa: CASTHRRVLADTQYF; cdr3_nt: TGTGCCAGCACGCACCGGAGGGTACTGGCAGATACGCAGTATTTT
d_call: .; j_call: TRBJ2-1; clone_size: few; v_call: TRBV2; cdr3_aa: CASRPGIGGDYNEQFF; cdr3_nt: TGTGCCAGCAGGCCGGGAATCGGCGGAGATTACAATGAGCAGTTCTTC
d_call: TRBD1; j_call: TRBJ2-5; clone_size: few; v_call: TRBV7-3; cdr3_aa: CASSSQGVRITGETQYF; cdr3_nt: TGTGCCAGCAGCTCCCAGGGGGTACGAATAACGGGAGAGACCCAGTACTTC
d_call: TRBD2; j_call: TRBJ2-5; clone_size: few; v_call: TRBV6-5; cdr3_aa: CASSDGTSRRETQYF; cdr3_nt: TGTGCCAGCAGCGACGGGACTAGCAGGCGGGAGACCCAGTACTTC
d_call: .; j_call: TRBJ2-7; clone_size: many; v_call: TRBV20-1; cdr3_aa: CSANSPGGVGEQYF; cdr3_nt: TGCAGTGCTAACTCCCCAGGGGGGGTGGGAGAGCAGTACTTC
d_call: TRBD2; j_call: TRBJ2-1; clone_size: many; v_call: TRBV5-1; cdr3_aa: CASSLDPLAGVRDEQFF; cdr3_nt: TGCGCCAGCAGCTTGGATCCACTAGCGGGAGTACGGGATGAGCAGTTCTTC
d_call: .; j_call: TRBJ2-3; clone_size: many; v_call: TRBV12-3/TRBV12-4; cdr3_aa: CASSLDYTSTDTQYF; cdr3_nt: TGTGCCAGCAGTCTGGACTACACTAGCACAGATACGCAGTATTTT
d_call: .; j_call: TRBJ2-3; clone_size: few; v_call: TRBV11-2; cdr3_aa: CASSPRVGVGDTQYF; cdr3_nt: TGTGCCAGCAGCCCCCGAGTAGGGGTAGGGGATACGCAGTATTTT
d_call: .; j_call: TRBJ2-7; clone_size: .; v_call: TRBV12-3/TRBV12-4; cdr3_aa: CASRWQNYNEQYF; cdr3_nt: TGTGCCAGCAGATGGCAAAACTACAATGAGCAGTACTTC
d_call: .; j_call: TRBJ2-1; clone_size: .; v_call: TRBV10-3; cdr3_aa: CAISGVATSEQFF; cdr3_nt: TGTGCCATCAGTGGGGTAGCAACCAGTGAGCAGTTCTTC
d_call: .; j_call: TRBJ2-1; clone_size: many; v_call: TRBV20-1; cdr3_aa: CSAIPPGNEQFF; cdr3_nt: TGCAGTGCTATCCCCCCCGGCAATGAGCAGTTCTTC
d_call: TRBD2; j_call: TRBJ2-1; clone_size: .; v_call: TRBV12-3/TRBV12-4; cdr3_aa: CASSRTSGSHEQFF; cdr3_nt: TGTGCCAGCAGTCGGACTAGCGGGTCCCACGAGCAGTTCTTC
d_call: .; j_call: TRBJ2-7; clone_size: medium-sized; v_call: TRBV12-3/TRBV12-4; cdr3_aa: CASSRSSPAGVYEQYF; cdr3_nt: TGTGCCAGCAGTCGATCTTCTCCAGCGGGTGTGTACGAGCAGTACTTC
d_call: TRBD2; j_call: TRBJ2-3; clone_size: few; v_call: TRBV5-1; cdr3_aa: CASSARASSGGLSTDTQYF; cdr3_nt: TGCGCCAGCAGCGCACGGGCCTCTAGCGGGGGGCTTAGCACAGATACGCAGTATTTT
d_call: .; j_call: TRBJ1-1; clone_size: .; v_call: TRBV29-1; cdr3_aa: CSVEVAQNTEAFF; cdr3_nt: TGCAGCGTTGAGGTAGCACAGAACACTGAAGCTTTCTTT
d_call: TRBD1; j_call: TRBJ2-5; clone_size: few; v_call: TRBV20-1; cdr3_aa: CSARGGQEQETQYF; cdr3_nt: TGCAGTGCTAGAGGCGGACAGGAACAAGAGACCCAGTACTTC
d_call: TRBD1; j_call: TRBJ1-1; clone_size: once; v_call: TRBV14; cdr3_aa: CASSQDPGQMNTEAFF; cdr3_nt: TGTGCCAGCAGCCAAGATCCGGGACAGATGAACACTGAAGCTTTCTTT
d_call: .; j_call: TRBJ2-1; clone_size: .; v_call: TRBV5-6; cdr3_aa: CTSSLEVHEQFF; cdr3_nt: TGTACCAGCAGCTTGGAAGTGCATGAGCAGTTCTTC
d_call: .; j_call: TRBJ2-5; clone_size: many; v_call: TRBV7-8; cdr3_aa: CASSLRDNQETQYF; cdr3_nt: TGTGCCAGCAGCCTTCGGGACAATCAAGAGACCCAGTACTTC
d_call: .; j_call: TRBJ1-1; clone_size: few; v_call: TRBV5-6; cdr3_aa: CASSLETGNTEAFF; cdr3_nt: TGTGCCAGCAGCTTGGAAACGGGCAACACTGAAGCTTTCTTT
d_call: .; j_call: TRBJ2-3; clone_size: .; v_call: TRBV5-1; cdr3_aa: CASSPAGRGTDTQYF; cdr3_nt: TGCGCCAGCAGCCCGGCGGGAAGGGGGACAGATACGCAGTATTTT
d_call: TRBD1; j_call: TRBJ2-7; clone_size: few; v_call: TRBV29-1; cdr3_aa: CSVQGQHYEQYF; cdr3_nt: TGCAGCGTACAGGGGCAACACTACGAGCAGTACTTC
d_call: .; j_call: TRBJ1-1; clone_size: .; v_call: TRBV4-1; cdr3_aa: CASSQEGEPGSGWDTEAFF; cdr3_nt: TGCGCCAGCAGCCAAGAAGGGGAACCAGGCTCGGGGTGGGACACTGAAGCTTTCTTT
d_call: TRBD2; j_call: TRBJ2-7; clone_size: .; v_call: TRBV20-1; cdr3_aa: CSGELAGRFEQYF; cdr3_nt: TGCAGTGGCGAGCTAGCGGGACGCTTCGAGCAGTACTTC